This T cell receptor beta chain was identified during a study of T cell responses to AZD1222 COVID-19 vaccine. Study results and caveats: Along spike, vaccine-associated CD4 TCRs were found throughout, with dominance at 160-218 and 743-854.

Measured with immunoSEQ multiplex PCR; TCRdb has only the in-frame clones, and not every one. The repertoire holds 99,000 or so clones, with over 75% as singletons. This CDR3 is 13 amino acids long. The germline gives CDR1 SGHTA, CDR2 FQGNSA. V was trimmed by 2 bases and J by 4 bases, leaving 6 bases between them. As concerns this clone: The antigen is unknown.

Sequencing was performed on peripheral blood, taken on day 0 of AZD1222 vaccination. The chain employs TRBV7-2 and TRBJ1-5; D gene ambiguous. The TCR originated in an adult in good health. The CDR3: CASSLRYNQPQHF. The CDR3 region has the DNA TGTGCCAGCAGCTTACGATATAATCAGCCCCAGCATTTT.